This T cell receptor beta chain was captured in a study of cytomegalovirus exposure and HLA in healthy donors. Whole-study context: A preliminary data release comprised roughly 80 million unique TCRs obtained from HLA-typed donors. Among 398 genotyped donors, about 80% fell in the Caucasian-associated ancestry cluster. General study findings and limits: V- and J-gene trimming in TCR beta was tied to a missense DCLRE1C variant by an analysis performed later.

To note about this clone: Antigen unknown.

PCR was performed using 60 Vbeta and 13 Jbeta primers. TCRdb keeps only in-frame clones here, not all; method: immunoSEQ multiplex PCR. This sample has 100,000 to 120,000 clones, with 70% to 85% found just once. The CDR3 length is 14 residues. CDR1 is SEHNR, CDR2 FQNEAQ, per germline (reference sequence). Trimming cost V 3 bases and J 4 bases, with 12 bases left between them. The TCR was taken from a woman aged 18-29 years in good health and CMV-seronegative. Sequencing was done on a sample of PBMCs. The V and J genes are TRBV7-9 and TRBJ1-2; tentative D call: TRBD1 (6 bases). The CDR3 protein is CASSLGTQGYGYTF. In DNA, the CDR3 is TGTGCCAGCAGCTTGGGGACACAGGGCTATGGCTACACCTTC.